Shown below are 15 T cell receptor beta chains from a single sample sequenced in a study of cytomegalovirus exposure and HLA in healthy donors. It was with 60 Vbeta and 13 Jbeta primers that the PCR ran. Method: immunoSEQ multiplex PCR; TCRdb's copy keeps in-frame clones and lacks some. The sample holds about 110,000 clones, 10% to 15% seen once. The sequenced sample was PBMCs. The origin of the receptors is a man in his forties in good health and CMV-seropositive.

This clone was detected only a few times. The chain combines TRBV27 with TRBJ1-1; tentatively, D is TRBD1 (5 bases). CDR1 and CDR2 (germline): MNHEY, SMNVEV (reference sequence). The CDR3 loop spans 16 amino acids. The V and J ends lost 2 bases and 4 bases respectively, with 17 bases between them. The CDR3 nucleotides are TGTGCCAGCAGTTTAGCCATTGGGGCCGGGGGCACTGAAGCTTTCTTT. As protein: CASSLAIGAGGTEAFF.

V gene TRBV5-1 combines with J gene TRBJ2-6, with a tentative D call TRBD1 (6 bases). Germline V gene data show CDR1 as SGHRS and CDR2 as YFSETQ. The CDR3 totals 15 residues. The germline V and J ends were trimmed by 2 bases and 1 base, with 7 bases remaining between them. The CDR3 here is CASSLGGSGANVLTF. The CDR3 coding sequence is TGCGCCAGCAGCTTAGGGGGATCTGGGGCCAACGTCCTGACTTTC. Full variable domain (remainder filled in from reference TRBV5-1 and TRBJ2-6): KAGVTQTPRYLIKTRGQQVTLSCSPISGHRSVSWYQQTPGQGLQFLFEYFSETQRNKGNFPGRFSGRQFSNSRSEMNVSTLELGDSALYLCASSLGGSGANVLTFGAGSRLTVL.

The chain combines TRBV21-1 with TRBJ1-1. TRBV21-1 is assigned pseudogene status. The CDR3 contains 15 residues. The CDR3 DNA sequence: TGTGCCAGCAGCTCCCCCAAAAGAGCGGACACTGAAGCTTTCTTT. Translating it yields CASSSPKRADTEAFF.

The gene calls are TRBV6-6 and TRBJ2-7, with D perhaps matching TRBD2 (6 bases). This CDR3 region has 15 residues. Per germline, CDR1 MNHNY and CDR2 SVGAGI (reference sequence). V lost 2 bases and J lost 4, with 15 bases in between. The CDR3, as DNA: TGTGCCAGCAGTTACCTGGAGGGCGACAGATACGAGCAGTACTTC. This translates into CASSYLEGDRYEQYF.

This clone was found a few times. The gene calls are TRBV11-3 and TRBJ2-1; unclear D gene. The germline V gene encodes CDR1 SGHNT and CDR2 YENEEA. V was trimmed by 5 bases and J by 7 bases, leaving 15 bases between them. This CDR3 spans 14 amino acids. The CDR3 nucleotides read TGTGCCAGCAGCCACAGATCTGAAACGAATGAGCAGTTCTTC. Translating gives CASSHRSETNEQFF.

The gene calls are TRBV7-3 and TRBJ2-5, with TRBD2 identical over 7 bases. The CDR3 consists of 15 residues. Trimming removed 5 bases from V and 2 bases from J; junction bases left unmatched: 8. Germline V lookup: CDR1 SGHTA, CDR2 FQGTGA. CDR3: CASSEEPGGQETQYF. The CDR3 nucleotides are TGTGCCAGCAGCGAAGAACCGGGGGGACAAGAGACCCAGTACTTC.

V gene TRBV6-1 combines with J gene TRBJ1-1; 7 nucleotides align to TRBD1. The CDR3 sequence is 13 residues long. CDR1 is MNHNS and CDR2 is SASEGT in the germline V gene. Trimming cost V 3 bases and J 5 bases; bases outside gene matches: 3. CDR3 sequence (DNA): TGTGCCAGCAGTGAGACAGGGATTACTGAAGCTTTCTTT. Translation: CASSETGITEAFF.

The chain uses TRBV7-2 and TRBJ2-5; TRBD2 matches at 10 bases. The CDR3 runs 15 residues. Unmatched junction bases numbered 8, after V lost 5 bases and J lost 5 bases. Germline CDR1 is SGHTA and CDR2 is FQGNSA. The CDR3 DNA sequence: TGTGCCAGCAGCCCCCCCCTAGCGGGAGATGAGACCCAGTACTTC. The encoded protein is CASSPPLAGDETQYF.

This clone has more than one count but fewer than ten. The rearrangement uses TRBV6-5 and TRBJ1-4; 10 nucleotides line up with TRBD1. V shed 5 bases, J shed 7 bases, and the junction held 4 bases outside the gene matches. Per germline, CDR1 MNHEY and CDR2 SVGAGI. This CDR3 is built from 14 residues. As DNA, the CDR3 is TGTGCCAGCAGTCGGACAGGGGGAAGTGAAAAACTGTTTTTT. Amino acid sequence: CASSRTGGSEKLFF.

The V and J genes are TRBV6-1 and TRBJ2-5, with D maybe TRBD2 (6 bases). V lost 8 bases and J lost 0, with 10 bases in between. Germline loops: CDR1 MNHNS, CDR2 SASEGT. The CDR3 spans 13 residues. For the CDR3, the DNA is TGTGCCAGCGGACGGGACTACCAAGAGACCCAGTACTTC. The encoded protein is CASGRDYQETQYF.

The DNA of the CDR3 is TGTGCCAGCAGCTCCGCCGGGAACCAAGAGACCCAGTACTTC. Its protein is CASSSAGNQETQYF. This chain links TRBV5-4 with TRBJ2-5, with TRBD2 as a possible D gene (5 bases). The CDR3 consists of 14 residues. The ends were cut back, 3 bases at V and 0 bases at J, with 9 bases in the middle. Germline V CDR1 and CDR2: SGHNT, YYREEE (reference sequence).

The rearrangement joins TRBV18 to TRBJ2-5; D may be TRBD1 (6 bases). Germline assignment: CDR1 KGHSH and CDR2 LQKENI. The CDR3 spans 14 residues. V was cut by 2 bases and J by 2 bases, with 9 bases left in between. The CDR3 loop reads CASSPGGQQETQYF. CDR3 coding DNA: TGTGCCAGCTCACCAGGAGGACAGCAAGAGACCCAGTACTTC.

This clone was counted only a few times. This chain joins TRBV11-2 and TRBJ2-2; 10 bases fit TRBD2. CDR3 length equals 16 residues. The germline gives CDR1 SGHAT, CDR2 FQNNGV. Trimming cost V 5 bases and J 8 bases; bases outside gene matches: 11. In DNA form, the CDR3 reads TGTGCCAGCAGCCCACAGGGCCTAGCGGGAGAGGGGGAGCTGTTTTTT. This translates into CASSPQGLAGEGELFF.

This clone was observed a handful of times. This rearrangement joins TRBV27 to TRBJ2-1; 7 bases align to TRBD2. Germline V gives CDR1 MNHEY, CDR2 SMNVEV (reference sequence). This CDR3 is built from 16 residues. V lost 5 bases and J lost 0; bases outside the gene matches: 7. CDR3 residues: CASSPSSGSSYNEQFF. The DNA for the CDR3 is TGTGCCAGCAGTCCATCTAGCGGAAGCTCCTACAATGAGCAGTTCTTC.

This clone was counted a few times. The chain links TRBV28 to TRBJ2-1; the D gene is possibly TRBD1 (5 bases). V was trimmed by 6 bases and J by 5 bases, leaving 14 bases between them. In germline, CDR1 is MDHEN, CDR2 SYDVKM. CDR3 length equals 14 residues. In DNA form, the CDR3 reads TGTGCCAGCAGGCCTCAGGGATACCACAATGAGCAGTTCTTC. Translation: CASRPQGYHNEQFF. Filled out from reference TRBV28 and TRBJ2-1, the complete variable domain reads DVKVTQSSRYLVKRTGEKVFLECVQDMDHENMFWYRQDPGLGLRLIYFSYDVKMKEKGDIPEGYSVSREKKERFSLILESASTNQTSMYLCASRPQGYHNEQFFGPGTRLTVL.